The present entry profiles one T cell receptor (beta chain) with its context. Its antigen is unknown. These data are taken from a study of T cell responses to AZD1222 COVID-19 vaccine. Notes on the study in general: Following two doses of AZD1222, Spike-specific TCR breadth and depth rose. Possibly, clonal diversity was underestimated; donors were largely white British and included more females.

Trimming left V 10 bases short and J 4 bases short, with 10 bases between. This CDR3 region has 11 residues. Generated by immunoSEQ multiplex PCR, the TCRdb table keeps only in-frame clones and is missing some. The sample lists about 110,000 clones; around 93% were seen once. The sequenced sample was peripheral blood, obtained 28 days after the second AZD1222 dose. The rearrangement joins TRBV23-1 to TRBJ1-1; no clear D. TRBV23-1 belongs to the ORF category, with a function that is uncertain. The receptor was derived from an adult who received the AZD1222 COVID-19 vaccine. The CDR3 loop reads CANAGTTEAFF. As DNA, the CDR3 is TGCGCCAACGCGGGCACCACTGAAGCTTTCTTT.